The 7 T cell receptor beta chains below come from one sample, sequenced in a study of OX40 agonist ivuxolimab in advanced cancers. TCRdb's table, derived via immunoSEQ multiplex PCR, lists solely in-frame clones and lacks some. This table holds about 85,000 clones, 80% to 90% found once. The sample here was CD4+ or CD8+ T cells sorted from blood, taken in a trial of the OX40 agonist ivuxolimab. The origin of the receptors is an adult with an advanced solid tumor such as melanoma, head and neck, liver or kidney cancer.

The chain links TRBV30 to TRBJ1-2, with a tentative D call TRBD1 (5 bases). The CDR3 contains 12 residues. Germline values: CDR1 GTSNPN, CDR2 SVGIG (reference sequence). Trimming took 5 bases from V and 4 from J, leaving 11 bases between them. CDR3 residues: CAWGERGYGYTF. As DNA, the CDR3 is TGTGCCTGGGGCGAGAGGGGCTATGGCTACACCTTC.

The V and J genes are TRBV18 and TRBJ2-7, with D tentatively TRBD1 (6 bases). V dropped 3 bases and J dropped 2 bases, with 11 bases sitting between them. Germline V gene lookup returns CDR1 KGHSH and CDR2 LQKENI. The CDR3 spans 14 residues. This CDR3 is CASSPTRDTYEQYF. CDR3 coding DNA: TGTGCCAGCTCACCTACTCGGGACACCTACGAGCAGTACTTC.

This rearrangement joins TRBV28 to TRBJ1-3; D remains unclear. Germline V CDR1 and CDR2: MDHEN, SYDVKM. V was shortened by 2 bases and J by 1 base, with 12 bases between the two germline ends. This CDR3 is built from 16 residues. The CDR3 DNA follows: TGTGCCAGCAGTTTACCCCACGCCGCATCTGGAAACACCATATATTTT. Its translation: CASSLPHAASGNTIYF.

The genes are TRBV5-1 and TRBJ1-4, with 7 bases matching TRBD1. Trimming removed 4 bases from V and 6 bases from J; junction bases left unmatched: 6. CDR1 and CDR2 (germline): SGHRS, YFSETQ. The CDR3 spans 14 residues. CDR3 region: CASSQTGLDEKLFF. As DNA, the CDR3 is TGCGCCAGCAGCCAGACAGGGTTGGATGAAAAACTGTTTTTT.

The chain links TRBV28 to TRBJ2-2; D is unclear. Germline CDR1 MDHEN, CDR2 SYDVKM. The CDR3 is made up of 17 amino acids. The V gene lost 3 bases and the J gene lost 6 bases, with 20 bases spanning the gap. The CDR3 loop reads CASSFGISSDRPGELFF. The DNA for the CDR3 is TGTGCCAGCAGTTTCGGCATCTCGTCGGATAGGCCCGGGGAGCTGTTTTTT.

The V and J genes are TRBV7-8 and TRBJ1-1, with D unclear. The CDR3 runs to 13 residues. The V end lost 5 bases, the J end lost 2 bases, and 9 bases lay between the germline ends. The germline gives CDR1 SGHVS, CDR2 FQNEAQ. CDR3 amino acids: CASSLSSNTEAFF. The CDR3 nucleotides are TGTGCCAGCAGCCTATCCAGCAACACTGAAGCTTTCTTT.

The chain combines TRBV7-6 with TRBJ2-4; D gene ambiguous. The CDR3 has 14 residues. Germline V gives CDR1 SGHVS, CDR2 FNYEAQ. V gave up 1 base and J gave up 0 bases, with 4 bases separating them. The CDR3 nucleotides are TGTGCCAGCAGCTTAGAGAAAGCCAAAAACATTCAGTACTTC. It encodes CASSLEKAKNIQYF. The whole variable domain, filled in from reference TRBV7-6 and TRBJ2-4, reads GAGVSQSPRYKVTKRGQDVALRCDPISGHVSLYWYRQALGQGPEFLTYFNYEAQQDKSGLPNDRFSAERPEGSISTLTIQRTEQRDSAMYRCASSLEKAKNIQYFGAGTRLSVL.